The clone carrying this T cell receptor (beta chain) has just a few counts. Its target is not known. This specimen belongs to a study of blood T cells in healthy people across ages. General study results and limits: Age advanced and TCR beta diversity per million T cells fell, roughly linearly.

The use of a sample-barcoded 5' primer and a J-beta primer mix characterized a second PCR of roughly 7 to 12 cycles. TCRdb reanalysed the 5' RACE reads using MiXCR and keeps one entry per CDR3 protein. The sample lists around 1.5 million distinct CDR3 sequences; 45% to 70% were seen once. Caucasian individuals from Russia who were healthy and aged roughly 6 to 90 acted as donors. Germline V gene lookup returns CDR1 LGHNA and CDR2 YSLEER. The CDR3 spans 15 residues. V trimming: 0 bases; J trimming: 5 bases; junction bases outside the gene matches: 5. The V and J genes are TRBV4-3 and TRBJ1-2; 8 bases line up with TRBD1. The sample consisted of blood. The TCR comes from a man aged 18 to 35 in good health. The CDR3 region is CASSQERTGKYGYTF. CDR3 bases: TGCGCCAGCAGCCAAGAAAGGACAGGGAAGTATGGCTACACCTTC.